The 14 T cell receptor beta chains presented below share a single source sample, sequenced in a study of blood T cell repertoires in COVID-19. TCRdb's table, derived via immunoSEQ multiplex PCR, lists solely in-frame clones and lacks some. The sample yields about 250,000 clones, around 88% seen once. The sequenced sample was peripheral blood. These receptor sequences come from a woman younger than 45 with COVID-19, enrolled during active disease.

The J gene is TRBJ1-1, the V gene TRBV2; 8 nucleotides line up with TRBD1. The V gene end was trimmed by 2 bases and the J gene end by 5 bases; junction bases not matched to a gene: 7. There are 15 residues in the CDR3. Germline assignment: CDR1 SNHLY and CDR2 FYNNEI. The CDR3 sequence is CASSELGRGRTEAFF. CDR3 nucleotide sequence: TGTGCCAGCAGTGAATTGGGCAGGGGGCGGACTGAAGCTTTCTTT.

The chain uses TRBV19 and TRBJ1-4, with 9 bases lining up with TRBD1. Unmatched junction bases numbered 1, after V lost 4 bases and J lost 1 base. The CDR3 is 15 residues long. Germline V gene sequence: CDR1 LNHDA, CDR2 SQIVND (reference sequence). The CDR3, as DNA: TGTGCCAGTAGTAGGACAGGGGTAACTAATGAAAAACTGTTTTTT. Its protein product is CASSRTGVTNEKLFF.

This clone is a singleton in its sample. The chain couples TRBV7-8 to TRBJ2-5; perhaps TRBD2 as D (5 bases). Germline V gives CDR1 SGHVS, CDR2 FQNEAQ. CDR3 length equals 13 residues. The V gene lost 7 bases and the J gene lost 2 bases, with 11 bases spanning the gap. The CDR3 spells CASTSGTQETQYF. The DNA of the CDR3 is TGTGCCAGCACATCGGGAACGCAAGAGACCCAGTACTTC.

The J gene is TRBJ2-5, the V gene TRBV5-1; 8 bases are shared with TRBD1. This CDR3 region has 16 residues. CDR1 is SGHRS and CDR2 is YFSETQ in the germline V gene. V lost 4 bases, J lost 5 bases, and 13 bases stayed unmatched. The CDR3 spells CASSPRGRGSGETQYF. In DNA form, the CDR3 reads TGCGCCAGCAGCCCCAGGGGGCGGGGCTCGGGGGAGACCCAGTACTTC.

The chain joins TRBV11-1 to TRBJ2-1; D remains unclear. V was pared by 1 base and J by 0 bases, with 10 bases between. Germline V lookup: CDR1 SGHAT, CDR2 FQDESV (reference sequence). The length of the CDR3 is 16 residues. CDR3 sequence reads: CASSLERQVSYNEQFF. Here the CDR3 DNA reads TGTGCCAGCAGCTTAGAAAGGCAGGTCTCCTACAATGAGCAGTTCTTC.

This clone occurred once. Written as DNA, the CDR3 is TGTGCCAGCAGTGGGCTCCCGCCGTGGTTAGAGACCCAGTACTTC. Its protein is CASSGLPPWLETQYF. This chain uses TRBV2 with TRBJ2-5, with D unclear. There are 15 residues in the CDR3. V was clipped by 4 bases and J by 4 bases, with 16 bases between them. The germline V gene has CDR1 SNHLY and CDR2 FYNNEI.

The rearrangement uses TRBV24-1 and TRBJ1-5, with 8 bases aligning to TRBD1. J gave up 9 bases and V 3 bases, and 9 bases lay outside the gene matches. The germline V gene encodes CDR1 KGHDR and CDR2 SFDVKD. The CDR3 contains 15 residues. The CDR3 region has the DNA TGTGCCACCAGTGATGAACGACTACAGGGGGGGCCCCAGCATTTT. Encoded protein: CATSDERLQGGPQHF.

The chain carries TRBV5-1 and TRBJ1-4; 8 bases are a match to TRBD1. CDR1 and CDR2 (germline): SGHRS, YFSETQ. The CDR3 runs to 15 residues. V lost 1 base to trimming and J lost 3 bases; unmatched junction nucleotides: 2. CDR3 in DNA: TGCGCCAGCAGCTTGAGGACAGGGCCTAATGAAAAACTGTTTTTT. Translation gives CASSLRTGPNEKLFF.

This clone showed up just once. The chain joins TRBV6-2 or TRBV6-3 to TRBJ2-1; 7 bases are shared with TRBD1. The J segment lost 7 bases and the V segment lost 2 bases, leaving 2 bases of the junction unmatched. Germline V gives CDR1 MNHEY, CDR2 SVGEGT. This CDR3 spans 13 amino acids. The CDR3 region has the DNA TGTGCCAGCAGTTACGTGACAGGGAATGAGCAGTTCTTC. This encodes CASSYVTGNEQFF.

This clone was seen more than once but under ten times. The chain uses TRBV10-3 and TRBJ1-1; no firm D call. V was clipped by 1 base and J by 0 bases, with 6 bases between them. This CDR3 region has 14 residues. Germline V gene lookup returns CDR1 ENHRY and CDR2 SYGVKD. CDR3: CAISEYRMNTEAFF. The CDR3 nucleotides are TGTGCCATCAGTGAGTATCGTATGAACACTGAAGCTTTCTTT.

This clone was seen once. V and J are TRBV2 and TRBJ2-1; D remains unclear. The CDR3 consists of 10 residues. Germline loops: CDR1 SNHLY, CDR2 FYNNEI. The germline V and J ends were trimmed by 3 bases and 14 bases, with 8 bases remaining between them. Written as DNA, the CDR3 is TGTGCCAGCAGTGACCGTCAGGAGTTCTTC. Protein: CASSDRQEFF.

V and J are TRBV2 and TRBJ2-1; D unresolved. The length of the CDR3 is 11 residues. V was trimmed by 7 bases and J by 3 bases, leaving 4 bases between them. The germline CDR1 and CDR2 sequences are SNHLY and FYNNEI. CDR3 loop: CASMYYNEQFF. The CDR3 DNA reads TGTGCCAGCATGTACTACAATGAGCAGTTCTTC.

This chain connects TRBV5-1 to TRBJ2-2, with 8 bases lining up with TRBD1. CDR1 SGHRS and CDR2 YFSETQ come from the germline V gene. V gave up 7 bases and J gave up 1 base; unmatched junction bases: 3. The CDR3 totals 14 residues. The CDR3 DNA follows: TGCGCCAGCCGAACAGGGGGGAACACCGGGGAGCTGTTTTTT. It is translated as CASRTGGNTGELFF.

This rearrangement joins TRBV5-6 to TRBJ2-1; 9 bases agree with TRBD2. Germline-derived CDR1 and CDR2 are SGHDT and YYEEEE. Trimming at V came to 4 bases and at J to 9 bases, leaving 8 bases not matched to a gene. The CDR3 consists of 14 residues. CDR3 sequence reads: CASSPWPREGEQFF. CDR3 sequence (DNA): TGTGCCAGCAGCCCCTGGCCGCGGGAGGGTGAGCAGTTCTTC.